This T cell receptor (beta chain) comes out of a study of identical twins. Study-wide results and caveats: Insertions were reduced in abundant cord blood beta clonotypes but not in memory repertoires.

The table lists this clonotype with many counts. The target antigen is unknown. Germline V gives CDR1 MDHEN, CDR2 SYDVKM. This CDR3 spans 15 amino acids. V was shortened by 6 bases and J by 5 bases, with 18 bases between the two germline ends. Each CDR3 protein gets one entry after TCRdb re-called the 5' RACE reads with MiXCR. The data contain 700,000 or so distinct CDR3 sequences, around 8.6% of them singletons. The same specimen was also included in a second study, on yellow fever vaccine responses in identical twins.

Sequencing was performed on PBMCs. J is TRBJ2-3 and V is TRBV28; possibly TRBD2 for D (7 bases). This TCR derives from a woman under 30 in good health. The CDR3 region has the DNA TGTGCCAGCAGAATAGGGGGGGCTTTGGAAGATACGCAGTATTTT. Its translation: CASRIGGALEDTQYF.